The clone carrying this TCR beta chain was counted at least ten times. The sample is drawn from a study of tumor and adjacent non-tumor tissue in lung cancer. Turning to the study itself: There were around 11 adenocarcinoma, a couple of squamous cell carcinoma and 1 small cell lung cancer cases.

With V trimmed by 8 bases and J by 2 bases, 10 bases remained unmatched. The germline V gene has CDR1 MGHRA and CDR2 YSYEKL. This CDR3 contains 16 residues. This sample's RNA came from whole unsorted tissue. Distant lung tissue was collected more than 3 cm away from the tumor edge. Three rounds of nested PCR, following a modified ARM-PCR protocol, produced the TCRbeta library. Via MiXCR, TCRdb re-called the multiplex PCR reads, giving one row per CDR3 protein. This table holds 80,000 to 100,000 distinct CDR3 sequences, 80% found once. The sequence came from a man in his sixties with small cell lung cancer. What was sequenced was distant non-tumor lung tissue. The V call is TRBV4-1, the J call TRBJ2-5, with 11 bases aligning to TRBD1. As DNA, the CDR3 is TGCGCCAGCTGCCTCCTGGGGGACAGGGGGCAAGAGACCCAGTACTTC. It codes for CASCLLGDRGQETQYF.